Each of the 18 T cell receptor beta chains below was sequenced from the same sample in a study of blood T cells in healthy people across ages. It was with a sample-barcoded 5' primer and a J-beta primer mix that a second PCR of about 7 to 12 cycles was run. TCRdb itself ran the 5' RACE reads through MiXCR, one entry per CDR3 protein. The sample has more than 700,000 distinct CDR3 sequences; more than 35% are singletons. The sequencing input was blood. The source is a man older than 75 in good health.

The chain employs TRBV6-1 and TRBJ2-3, with D perhaps TRBD2 (6 bases). Germline V gene lookup returns CDR1 MNHNS and CDR2 SASEGT. This CDR3 spans 19 amino acids. V was shortened by 1 base and J by 3 bases, with 23 bases between the two germline ends. In nucleotides, the CDR3 is TGTGCCAGCAGTGAAGAAGGGATTAGCGGACTATTTAGGACAGATACGCAGTATTTT. It codes for CASSEEGISGLFRTDTQYF.

The V gene is TRBV20-1, the J gene TRBJ2-7; 8 nucleotides agree with TRBD2. The CDR3 loop spans 17 amino acids. The junction had 17 bases not matched to a gene; V was cut back by 0 bases and J by 7 bases. Germline assignment: CDR1 DFQATT and CDR2 SNEGSKA (reference sequence). The CDR3 region has the DNA TGCAGTGCTAGAGACCCCAACATAGCGGGAATCCACAATGAGCAGTACTTC. Encoded protein: CSARDPNIAGIHNEQYF.

This clonotype appeared many times. The chain carries TRBV4-3 and TRBJ1-5; unclear D gene. V was cut by 0 bases and J by 1 base, with 4 bases left in between. The CDR3 has 14 residues. The germline CDR1 and CDR2 sequences are LGHNA and YSLEER. CDR3 sequence: CASSQDISNQPQHF. In DNA, the CDR3 is TGCGCCAGCAGCCAAGATATCAGCAATCAGCCCCAGCATTTT.

This chain links TRBV4-1 with TRBJ2-7, with 7 bases fitting TRBD2. The J call may be incorrect, as the DNA end agrees better with TRBJ2-5. This CDR3 contains 15 residues. Germline V gene data show CDR1 as MGHRA and CDR2 as YSYEKL. CDR3 DNA sequence: TGCGCCAGCAGCCACCTGCTAGCGGAAAAAGAGACCCAGTACTTC. It specifies CASSHLLAEKETQYF.

The chain has TRBV7-6 and TRBJ2-1; D gene ambiguous. Germline V gene sequence: CDR1 SGHVS, CDR2 FNYEAQ. The CDR3 is made up of 13 amino acids. Deletions cut 4 bases from V and 12 bases from J, with 16 bases between. The CDR3 nucleotides are TGTGCCAGCAGCTCCCTTGGTCTCATGACGCAGTTCTTC. Encoded protein: CASSSLGLMTQFF.

V is TRBV12-3 or TRBV12-4 and J is TRBJ2-6; D gene unclear. The CDR3 sequence is 14 residues long. The V gene lost 5 bases and the J gene lost 1 base, with 6 bases spanning the gap. The CDR3 is CASSRNSGANVLTF. DNA for the CDR3: TGTGCCAGCAGTCGAAATTCTGGGGCCAACGTCCTGACTTTC.

V and J are TRBV7-9 and TRBJ2-1; 9 bases match TRBD2. V gave up 1 base and J gave up 10 bases; unmatched junction bases: 5. There are 14 residues in the CDR3. Looked up from germline, CDR1 is SEHNR and CDR2 is FQNEAQ (reference sequence). CDR3 sequence reads: CASSLVLREGEQFF. Written as DNA, the CDR3 is TGTGCCAGCAGCTTAGTTCTGCGGGAGGGGGAGCAGTTCTTC.

The J gene is TRBJ2-5, the V gene TRBV29-1; 11 bases fit TRBD2. The CDR3 has 14 amino acids. The V gene end was trimmed by 3 bases and the J gene end by 5 bases; junction bases not matched to a gene: 5. CDR1 is SQVTM and CDR2 is ANQGSEA in the germline V gene. The CDR3 sequence: CSVDGTSGGETQYF. For the CDR3, the DNA is TGCAGCGTTGACGGGACTAGCGGAGGGGAGACCCAGTACTTC. The whole variable domain, remainder taken from reference TRBV29-1 and TRBJ2-5, is SAVISQKPSRDICQRGTSLTIQCQVDSQVTMMFWYRQQPGQSLTLIATANQGSEATYESGFVIDKFPISRPNLTFSTLTVSNMSPEDSSIYLCSVDGTSGGETQYFGPGTRLLVL.

V usage is TRBV20-1 and J usage is TRBJ2-5; weak D call: TRBD2 (5 bases). V lost 3 bases to trimming and J lost 5 bases, with 13 bases between them. From germline, CDR1 is DFQATT and CDR2 SNEGSKA (reference sequence). CDR3 length equals 13 residues. The CDR3 loop reads CSASPLARETQYF. Written as DNA, the CDR3 is TGCAGTGCTAGTCCCCTAGCTCGGGAGACCCAGTACTTC.

In this sample, this clonotype turned up a few times. This chain connects TRBV7-9 to TRBJ1-1; a possible D gene is TRBD1 (6 bases). The CDR3 length is 11 residues. Germline CDR1 SEHNR, CDR2 FQNEAQ (reference sequence). Trimming removed 5 bases at V and 10 bases at J, with 11 bases between. As DNA, the CDR3 is TGTGCCAGCAGCCGGACAGTTGGAGCTTTCTTT. It translates to CASSRTVGAFF.

This clonotype was found a few times. The CDR3 loop reads CASTTRDRNYEQYF. Written as DNA, the CDR3 is TGTGCCAGCACCACACGGGACAGGAACTACGAGCAGTACTTC. V and J are TRBV12-3 or TRBV12-4 and TRBJ2-7; 8 nucleotides line up with TRBD1. CDR3 length: 14 residues. Germline trimming cut 7 bases from V and 3 bases from J; bases unmatched to any gene: 8.

There are a few counts of this clonotype. The chain recombines TRBV3-1 with TRBJ2-7; 12 positions match TRBD2. Germline V lookup: CDR1 LGHDT, CDR2 YNNKEL (reference sequence). The CDR3 is 17 residues long. V gave up 4 bases and J gave up 7 bases; unmatched junction bases: 14. CDR3 coding DNA: TGTGCCAGCAGCCCCTCGACTAGCGGGAGCCGCGACAATGAGCAGTACTTC. Protein sequence: CASSPSTSGSRDNEQYF.

The V and J genes are TRBV10-3 and TRBJ1-2, with 7 positions matching TRBD1. Germline lookup yields CDR1 ENHRY and CDR2 SYGVKD. V shed 2 bases, J shed 4 bases, and the junction held 4 bases outside the gene matches. The CDR3 is 14 amino acids. The CDR3 sequence is CAISEGDRTYGYTF. Written as DNA, the CDR3 is TGTGCCATCAGTGAGGGGGACAGAACCTATGGCTACACCTTC.

The chain links TRBV4-1 to TRBJ1-5; TRBD1 agrees at 7 bases. CDR1 is MGHRA and CDR2 is YSYEKL in the germline V gene. CDR3 length: 17 residues. After removal of 0 bases from V and 2 bases from J, the junction contained 7 bases not matched to a gene. CDR3 loop: CASSQDPGGIGNQPQHF. CDR3 coding DNA: TGCGCCAGCAGCCAAGATCCAGGGGGGATTGGCAATCAGCCCCAGCATTTT.

The chain recombines TRBV12-3 or TRBV12-4 with TRBJ2-4; D might be TRBD2 (6 bases). The J call may be wrong; the DNA end is better matched by TRBJ2-7. This CDR3 has 14 amino acids. CDR3 DNA sequence: TGTGCCAGCAGTTTGAACGGGAGAGGGACCGAGCAGTACTTC. Amino acid sequence: CASSLNGRGTEQYF.

This chain joins TRBV27 and TRBJ2-4, with a possible D match to TRBD2 (7 bases). The CDR3 sequence is 14 residues long. V was shortened by 8 bases and J by 6 bases, with 17 bases between the two germline ends. Per the germline V gene, CDR1 is MNHEY and CDR2 is SMNVEV (reference sequence). The CDR3 sequence is CASSPRRGANIQYF. The CDR3 DNA sequence: TGTGCCAGCTCGCCCCGTCGGGGGGCAAACATTCAGTACTTC.

This clonotype has just one count. This clone may be a read error of a much larger clone one base away. The chain uses TRBV12-3 or TRBV12-4 and TRBJ2-2; D might be TRBD1 or TRBD2, each matching 5 bases. The CDR3 is 11 residues long. With 8 bases removed from V and 12 bases from J, the gap between germline ends came to 13 bases. The CDR3 loop is CASGLGRQLFF. For the CDR3, the DNA is TGTGCCAGCGGTCTGGGACGCCAGCTGTTTTTT.

Remarks on this clonotype: Since a much larger clone is just one base distant, this may be a read error. CDR3 sequence reads: CASSVGAGGAYEKYF. CDR3 sequence (DNA): TGTGCCAGCAGCGTAGGGGCAGGGGGCGCGTACGAGAAGTACTTC. The chain links TRBV9 to TRBJ2-4; 8 nucleotides agree with TRBD1. CDR1 SGDLS and CDR2 YYNGEE come from the germline V gene. Trimming took 0 bases from V and 14 from J; bases not matched to a gene: 13. CDR3 size: 15 residues. The whole variable domain, remainder taken from reference TRBV9 and TRBJ2-4, is DSGVTQTPKHLITATGQRVTLRCSPRSGDLSVYWYQQSLDQGLQFLIQYYNGEERAKGNILERFSAQQFPDLHSELNLSSLELGDSALYFCASSVGAGGAYEKYFGAGTRLSVL.